Listed below are T cell receptor beta chains from one sample, sequenced in a study of CD8+CD57+ T cells in acquired aplastic anemia. TCRdb fed the reads into MiXCR, producing one record per CDR3 protein. The table includes over 150,000 distinct CDR3 sequences, about two thirds detected once. The source material was sorted CD4+, CD8+, or CD8+CD57+ T cells (not recorded which) from PBMCs. Source of these receptors: a human donor with aplastic anemia. CDR3s leave out the opening cysteine and the closing phenylalanine or tryptophan.

V gene: TRBV20-1; J gene: TRBJ1-3; CDR3 protein: SAPGPGGNTIY
V gene: TRBV20-1; J gene: TRBJ1-2; CDR3 protein: SARDGTYGYT
V gene: TRBV2; J gene: TRBJ2-7; CDR3 protein: ASSDGGTHYEQY
V gene: TRBV20-1; J gene: TRBJ1-6; CDR3 protein: SATTGQNSPLH
V gene: TRBV20-1; J gene: TRBJ2-3; CDR3 protein: SAKSLAASTDTQY
V gene: TRBV19; J gene: TRBJ1-2; CDR3 protein: ASSEGHNYGYT
V gene: TRBV15; J gene: TRBJ2-3; CDR3 protein: ATSRQVQVTDTQY
V gene: TRBV7-8; J gene: TRBJ2-7; CDR3 protein: ASSSLWGQGFSYEQY
V gene: TRBV20-1; J gene: TRBJ2-7; CDR3 protein: SAKGLVGGYEQY
V gene: TRBV15; J gene: TRBJ1-5; CDR3 protein: ATSREGANQPQH
V gene: TRBV5-1; J gene: TRBJ1-5; CDR3 protein: ASSLGTNQPQH
V gene: TRBV20-1; J gene: TRBJ2-1; CDR3 protein: SETGAGSDEQF
V gene: TRBV15; J gene: TRBJ1-5; CDR3 protein: ATSRKGTGYSNQPQH
V gene: TRBV6-5; J gene: TRBJ2-1; CDR3 protein: ASSYVDRGEQF
V gene: TRBV7-3; J gene: TRBJ1-1; CDR3 protein: ASSLNRGEEAF
V gene: TRBV11-3; J gene: TRBJ2-5; CDR3 protein: ASSLIWGAGETQY
V gene: TRBV2; J gene: TRBJ2-3; CDR3 protein: ASSLGQGTSTDTQY
V gene: TRBV15; J gene: TRBJ1-2; CDR3 protein: ATSRDSNGYT
V gene: TRBV7-9; J gene: TRBJ2-7; CDR3 protein: ASSPRLGLAQSSFEQY
V gene: TRBV29-1; J gene: TRBJ2-7; CDR3 protein: SASVGAAYEQY
V gene: TRBV24-1; J gene: TRBJ2-2; CDR3 protein: ATSGALPGELF
V gene: TRBV6-1; J gene: TRBJ2-7; CDR3 protein: ASSPPRQGSYEQY
V gene: TRBV24-1; J gene: TRBJ2-3; CDR3 protein: ATSDSSLASTDTQY
V gene: TRBV20-1; J gene: TRBJ1-1; CDR3 protein: SARDLGSGDQETQISSSDTEAF
V gene: TRBV2; J gene: TRBJ1-1; CDR3 protein: ASSTTEAF
V gene: TRBV24-1; J gene: TRBJ1-1; CDR3 protein: ATSPTLENTEAF
V gene: TRBV29-1; J gene: TRBJ1-2; CDR3 protein: SAYLSRAIYGYT
V gene: TRBV19; J gene: TRBJ1-6; CDR3 protein: ASSIVGTGRSPLH
V gene: TRBV7-3; J gene: TRBJ1-4; CDR3 protein: ASSLVGAGRDEKLF
V gene: TRBV10-3; J gene: TRBJ2-4; CDR3 protein: ASSYFSIQY